The 18 T cell receptor beta chains in this list originate from one sample, sequenced in a study of Ad26.COV2.S vaccination and SARS-CoV-2 variants. As to treatment: some 19 received Ad26.COV2.S at low or high dose, single or two shots; several received placebo; per-sample allocation not given. Sample collection was performed on day 63 after the first vaccine or placebo injection. Sequenced by immunoSEQ multiplex PCR; TCRdb stores in-frame clones only, minus some. The sample consists of about 460,000 clones, roughly nine tenths of them appearing once. The sample here was peripheral blood, taken in a trial of Ad26.COV2.S vaccine versus placebo. The receptor source for this set is a person between 18 and 60 years old who received the Ad26.COV2.S COVID-19 vaccine or a placebo.

The chain uses TRBV11-3 and TRBJ2-1; TRBD2 matches 10 bases. J gave up 8 bases and V 6 bases, and 19 bases lay outside the gene matches. The CDR3 consists of 18 residues. Germline V lookup: CDR1 SGHNT, CDR2 YENEEA. CDR3 nucleotides: TGTGCCAGCAGTCGGACTGACCTAGCGGGAGTACCAGGCGATGAGCAGTTCTTC. Translating it yields CASSRTDLAGVPGDEQFF. Full variable domain (missing parts from reference TRBV11-3 and TRBJ2-1): EAGVVQSPRYKIIEKKQPVAFWCNPISGHNTLYWYLQNLGQGPELLIRYENEEAVDDSQLPKDRFSAERLKGVDSTLKIQPAELGDSAVYLCASSRTDLAGVPGDEQFFGPGTRLTVL.

Worth noting for this clone: At one end the junction does not follow the germline gene, possibly because of a read error. This chain joins TRBV2 and TRBJ2-3; the D gene is possibly TRBD2 (6 bases). CDR1 and CDR2 (germline): SNHLY, FYNNEI. This CDR3 contains 12 residues. The CDR3 sequence: CASGTGTHTQYF. CDR3 nucleotides: TGTGCCAGCGGGACTGGCACACATACGCAGTATTTT.

DNA of the CDR3: TGTGCCAGCAGTACAGGACCGGCCAATTCACCCCTCCACTTT. As protein: CASSTGPANSPLHF. The V call is TRBV2, the J call TRBJ1-6; the D gene is possibly TRBD1 (5 bases). The CDR3 is 14 residues long. Trimming removed 5 bases at V and 7 bases at J, with 12 bases between. From germline, CDR1 is SNHLY and CDR2 FYNNEI.

The chain joins TRBV2 to TRBJ1-1; D is ambiguous. Trimming pared 8 bases from V and 7 bases from J, leaving 8 bases between. The CDR3 is 10 residues long. Germline lookup yields CDR1 SNHLY and CDR2 FYNNEI. The CDR3 here is CASLGFEAFF. The CDR3 DNA is TGTGCCAGCTTGGGCTTTGAAGCTTTCTTT.

V usage is TRBV11-2 and J usage is TRBJ2-1; D ambiguous. Trimming pared 1 base from V and 2 bases from J, leaving 9 bases between. The CDR3 spans 15 residues. CDR1 is SGHAT and CDR2 is FQNNGV in the germline V gene. For the CDR3, the DNA is TGTGCCAGCAGCTTAGGCCATCCCACCTACAATGAGCAGTTCTTC. Translated: CASSLGHPTYNEQFF.

This chain's CDR3 is CASSQLSSSYNEQFF. The CDR3 DNA follows: TGTGCCAGCAGCCAACTATCCAGCTCCTACAATGAGCAGTTCTTC. The V call is TRBV4-2, the J call TRBJ2-1; D ambiguous. Germline CDR1 reads LGHNA; CDR2 reads YNFKEQ. CDR3 length equals 15 residues. Trimming removed 2 bases from V and 0 bases from J, with 8 bases in between.

This clone has just one count. The rearrangement uses TRBV6-2 or TRBV6-3 and TRBJ2-1; 9 nucleotides agree with TRBD2. Germline V gene data show CDR1 as MNHEY and CDR2 as SVGEGT. The CDR3 runs to 19 residues. V shed 0 bases and J 0 bases; nucleotides not matched to a gene: 9. The DNA for the CDR3 is TGTGCCAGCAGTTACTCGAGTAGCGGGGGACGTAGCTCCTACAATGAGCAGTTCTTC. It translates to CASSYSSSGGRSSYNEQFF.

V is TRBV7-3 and J is TRBJ2-5; D not certain. The CDR3 loop spans 13 amino acids. The V end lost 1 base, the J end lost 4 bases, and 7 bases lay between the germline ends. The germline V gene has CDR1 SGHTA and CDR2 FQGTGA. The DNA of the CDR3 is TGTGCCAGCAGCTTAAGGGGTGGAGAGACCCAGTACTTC. It encodes CASSLRGGETQYF.

The chain joins TRBV13 to TRBJ1-1, with 11 bases lining up with TRBD1. The trim removed 5 bases at V and 7 bases at J, leaving 12 bases unmatched. This CDR3 has 16 amino acids. The germline V gene has CDR1 PRHDT and CDR2 FYEKMQ (reference sequence). CDR3 sequence (DNA): TGTGCCAGCAGCCCACGGACAGGGGGCGCGGGGATTGAAGCTTTCTTT. Translating gives CASSPRTGGAGIEAFF.

This clone was counted only a few times. V and J are TRBV6-5 and TRBJ1-4, with TRBD1 matching 12 bases. The CDR3 length is 16 residues. With V trimmed by 4 bases and J by 1 base, 1 base remained unmatched. The germline V gene encodes CDR1 MNHEY and CDR2 SVGAGI. The chain's CDR3 is CASSWDRGRTNEKLFF. CDR3 DNA: TGTGCCAGCAGTTGGGACAGGGGGCGAACTAATGAAAAACTGTTTTTT.

This chain uses TRBV14 with TRBJ2-5; D gene ambiguous. V lost 4 bases to trimming and J lost 6 bases, with 12 bases between them. This CDR3 contains 13 residues. The germline CDR1 and CDR2 sequences are SGHDN and FVKESK. In nucleotides, the CDR3 is TGTGCCAGCAGCCCTCAACCCATGAAGACCCAGTACTTC. Translating it yields CASSPQPMKTQYF.

This chain connects TRBV5-1 to TRBJ1-6; D unresolved. In germline, CDR1 is SGHRS, CDR2 YFSETQ. This CDR3 contains 12 residues. The germline V and J ends were trimmed by 5 bases and 14 bases, with 14 bases remaining between them. CDR3 region: CASRGRLWALHF. CDR3 DNA sequence: TGCGCCAGCAGGGGTCGTTTATGGGCCCTCCACTTT.

Concerning this clone: The junction differs from germline at one of its ends, possibly a read error. The rearrangement uses TRBV30 and TRBJ2-7; 8 positions agree with TRBD1. This CDR3 contains 13 residues. Germline CDR1 GTSNPN, CDR2 SVGIG (reference sequence). The CDR3 sequence is CAWSVGGQDRVHF. CDR3 nucleotide sequence: TGTGCCTGGAGTGTGGGGGGCCAGGACAGGGTTCACTTC.

The chain recombines TRBV4-3 with TRBJ2-3, with a tentative D call TRBD2 (5 bases). This CDR3 contains 14 residues. V was trimmed by 3 bases and J by 9 bases, leaving 16 bases between them. In germline, CDR1 is LGHNA, CDR2 YSLEER. CDR3 region: CASSQPGEPWTQYF. The CDR3 nucleotides read TGCGCCAGCAGCCAGCCCGGGGAGCCGTGGACGCAGTATTTT.

This clone was seen only a few times. This sample includes further DNA sequences coding for the same CDR3. V usage is TRBV9 and J usage is TRBJ2-2; perhaps D is TRBD1 or TRBD2 (5 bases each). Trimming took off 0 bases at V and 4 bases at J, with 7 bases between the two ends. Looked up from germline, CDR1 is SGDLS and CDR2 is YYNGEE. This CDR3 is 14 amino acids long. Here the CDR3 reads CASSVGGGTGELFF. CDR3 bases: TGTGCCAGCAGCGTAGGTGGGGGCACCGGGGAGCTGTTTTTT. The whole variable domain, remainder taken from reference TRBV9 and TRBJ2-2, is DSGVTQTPKHLITATGQRVTLRCSPRSGDLSVYWYQQSLDQGLQFLIQYYNGEERAKGNILERFSAQQFPDLHSELNLSSLELGDSALYFCASSVGGGTGELFFGEGSRLTVL.

This sequence joins TRBV6-5 and TRBJ1-3, with D unresolved. Trimming cost V 5 bases and J 1 base, with 6 bases left between them. Germline lookup yields CDR1 MNHEY and CDR2 SVGAGI. This CDR3 contains 13 residues. In DNA form, the CDR3 reads TGTGCCAGCAGTCCGTCGTCTGGAAACACCATATATTTT. This translates into CASSPSSGNTIYF.

This sequence joins TRBV11-2 and TRBJ2-7; D not certain. CDR3 length equals 13 residues. V lost 3 bases to trimming and J lost 2 bases, with 8 bases between them. Per germline, CDR1 SGHAT and CDR2 FQNNGV. The chain's CDR3 is CASSFAGPYEQYF. CDR3 DNA sequence: TGTGCCAGCAGCTTTGCAGGTCCCTACGAGCAGTACTTC.

This chain uses TRBV7-2 with TRBJ2-1; D is unclear. Germline-derived CDR1 and CDR2 are SGHTA and FQGNSA. V was pared by 2 bases and J by 4 bases, with 15 bases between. The CDR3 totals 16 residues. The CDR3 here is CASSLLPKEPYNEQFF. CDR3 nucleotides: TGTGCCAGCAGCTTACTTCCTAAAGAGCCTTACAATGAGCAGTTCTTC. Using reference TRBV7-2 and TRBJ2-1 for the parts outside the CDR3, the full variable domain is GAGVSQSPSNKVTEKGKDVELRCDPISGHTALYWYRQSLGQGLEFLIYFQGNSAPDKSGLPSDRFSAERTGGSVSTLTIQRTQQEDSAVYLCASSLLPKEPYNEQFFGPGTRLTVL.